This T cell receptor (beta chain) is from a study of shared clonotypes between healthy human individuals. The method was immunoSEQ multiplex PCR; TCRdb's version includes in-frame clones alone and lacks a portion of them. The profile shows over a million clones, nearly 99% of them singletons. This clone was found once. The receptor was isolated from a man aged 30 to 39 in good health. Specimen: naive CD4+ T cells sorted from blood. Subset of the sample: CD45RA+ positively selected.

The CDR3 here is CASSLGGAGAWTDTQYF. For the CDR3, the DNA is TGTGCCAGCAGCTTAGGCGGGGCGGGAGCGTGGACAGATACGCAGTATTTT. The chain carries TRBV5-4 and TRBJ2-3; 7 nucleotides line up with TRBD2. Trimming cost V 2 bases and J 3 bases; bases outside gene matches: 12. The CDR3 covers 17 residues. Germline CDR1 is SGHNT and CDR2 is YYREEE (reference sequence).